These 19 T cell receptor beta chains were all obtained from the same sample, sequenced in a study of blood T cell repertoires in COVID-19. Some clones are missing from TCRdb's copy, which holds only in-frame ones; the method was immunoSEQ multiplex PCR. The sample yields 120,000 or so clones, approximately 82% seen once. The specimen was peripheral blood. The receptors stem from a woman between 45 and 60 years old with acute or convalescent COVID-19.

This chain joins TRBV10-1 and TRBJ2-3; D gene uncertain. CDR3 length equals 11 residues. The V end lost 8 bases, the J end lost 4 bases, and 7 bases lay between the germline ends. The germline CDR1 and CDR2 sequences are WNHNN and SYGVQD (reference sequence). The CDR3, as DNA: TGCGCCAGCGCGTCGGCAGATACGCAGTATTTT. It codes for CASASADTQYF.

The chain uses TRBV6-5 and TRBJ2-5; a possible D gene is TRBD1 (6 bases). The CDR3 has 14 amino acids. The germline CDR1 and CDR2 sequences are MNHEY and SVGAGI. Trimming removed 5 bases from V and 5 bases from J, with 15 bases in between. For the CDR3, the DNA is TGTGCCAGCAGTCACAAACAGGGTTTTGAGACCCAGTACTTC. Translation: CASSHKQGFETQYF.

The chain recombines TRBV6-4 with TRBJ2-3, with 8 bases lining up with TRBD1. The CDR3 extends over 15 amino acids. V lost 3 bases to trimming and J lost 6 bases; unmatched junction nucleotides: 8. Per the germline V gene, CDR1 is MRHNA and CDR2 is SNTAGT. The CDR3 DNA is TGTGCCAGCAGTGAGGCAGGGGGCCGTTCGGATACGCAGTATTTT. Its protein product is CASSEAGGRSDTQYF.

The chain uses TRBV5-4 and TRBJ2-1, with 9 bases that match TRBD1. The CDR3 is made up of 16 amino acids. Trimming removed 2 bases from V and 7 bases from J; junction bases left unmatched: 10. Germline V CDR1 and CDR2: SGHNT, YYREEE (reference sequence). DNA for the CDR3: TGTGCCAGCAGCTTAGCCCGGGACAGGGACAAGAATGAGCAGTTCTTC. Its protein is CASSLARDRDKNEQFF.

The chain carries TRBV7-2 and TRBJ1-6; D not certain. V was pared by 5 bases and J by 0 bases, with 5 bases between. The CDR3 covers 14 residues. Germline lookup yields CDR1 SGHTA and CDR2 FQGNSA. This chain's CDR3 is CASSPGSYNSPLHF. Here the CDR3 DNA reads TGTGCCAGCAGCCCGGGCTCCTATAATTCACCCCTCCACTTT.

J is TRBJ1-2 and V is TRBV5-8, with 7 bases aligning to TRBD1. V was pared by 4 bases and J by 4 bases, with 7 bases of the junction left unmatched. There are 14 residues in the CDR3. Germline CDR1 is SGHTS and CDR2 is YDEGEE. The CDR3 DNA reads as TGTGCCAGCAGCCGAGGACAGGAAGGCTATGGCTACACCTTC. Translation: CASSRGQEGYGYTF.

The chain couples TRBV9 to TRBJ1-2; 7 positions match TRBD1. The V and J ends lost 5 bases and 3 bases, in that order; junction bases with no gene match: 7. Germline CDR1 is SGDLS and CDR2 is YYNGEE. The CDR3 has 14 residues. CDR3 in DNA: TGTGCCAGCAGTTCACCCGGGACAGACTATGGCTACACCTTC. Encoded protein: CASSSPGTDYGYTF.

J is TRBJ1-1 and V is TRBV27, with 8 bases fitting TRBD1. This CDR3 region has 14 residues. Germline V CDR1 and CDR2: MNHEY, SMNVEV (reference sequence). J was trimmed by 6 bases and V by 5 bases; bases with no gene match: 8. The CDR3 coding sequence is TGTGCCAGCAGTACGGACAGGGTCTCTTCTGAAGCTTTCTTT. As protein: CASSTDRVSSEAFF.

This clone was seen once. V and J are TRBV2 and TRBJ2-1, with 7 bases lining up with TRBD2. Germline V gene lookup returns CDR1 SNHLY and CDR2 FYNNEI. This CDR3 contains 14 residues. Trimming cost V 4 bases and J 8 bases; bases outside gene matches: 8. The CDR3 is CASSAFSGGYEQFF. In DNA, the CDR3 is TGTGCCAGCAGTGCTTTTTCCGGGGGGTATGAGCAGTTCTTC.

The genes are TRBV5-1 and TRBJ2-7; 7 bases are a match to TRBD2. The ends lost 1 base at V and 1 base at J; junction bases unmatched: 2. The CDR3 runs 14 residues. Germline V gives CDR1 SGHRS, CDR2 YFSETQ. As DNA, the CDR3 is TGCGCCAGCAGCTTGCACGGGAGGTCCTACGAGCAGTACTTC. Encoded protein: CASSLHGRSYEQYF. The variable domain in full, completed from reference TRBV5-1 and TRBJ2-7, reads KAGVTQTPRYLIKTRGQQVTLSCSPISGHRSVSWYQQTPGQGLQFLFEYFSETQRNKGNFPGRFSGRQFSNSRSEMNVSTLELGDSALYLCASSLHGRSYEQYFGPGTRLTVT.

This chain links TRBV18 with TRBJ1-6; 7 nucleotides agree with TRBD1. The V gene's germline CDR1 is KGHSH and CDR2 LQKENI. Germline trimming cut 3 bases from V and 0 bases from J; bases unmatched to any gene: 8. The CDR3 is 18 residues long. The CDR3 coding sequence is TGTGCCAGCTCACCCAGACAGGGACAAAGCTCCTATAATTCACCCCTCCACTTT. This codes for CASSPRQGQSSYNSPLHF.

The rearrangement links TRBV4-1 to TRBJ1-5, with D hard to call. Trimming cost V 1 base and J 4 bases, with 14 bases left between them. Germline loops: CDR1 MGHRA, CDR2 YSYEKL. The CDR3 spans 16 residues. The CDR3 nucleotides are TGCGCCAGCAGCCAAGGTTTTGTAGAGCAAAATCAGCCCCAGCATTTT. It is translated as CASSQGFVEQNQPQHF.

The genes are TRBV29-1 and TRBJ2-2, with D perhaps TRBD1 (6 bases). Germline loops: CDR1 SQVTM, CDR2 ANQGSEA. Trimming shortened V by 5 bases and J by 0 bases, and 10 bases separated the two germline ends. This CDR3 is built from 14 residues. The CDR3 sequence is CSVTGHSNTGELFF. CDR3 coding DNA: TGCAGCGTTACGGGACATTCGAACACCGGGGAGCTGTTTTTT.

The chain links TRBV5-4 to TRBJ2-6; tentative D call: TRBD1 (6 bases). Looked up from germline, CDR1 is SGHNT and CDR2 is YYREEE (reference sequence). V was trimmed by 0 bases and J by 4 bases, leaving 14 bases between them. This CDR3 has 17 amino acids. Written as DNA, the CDR3 is TGTGCCAGCAGCTTGGTTCTGGGGGCGGGCGGGGCCAACGTCCTGACTTTC. The encoded protein is CASSLVLGAGGANVLTF.

This clone appeared a single time. This chain connects TRBV28 to TRBJ2-7; tentative D call: TRBD2 (5 bases). Germline loops: CDR1 MDHEN, CDR2 SYDVKM. V gave up 5 bases and J gave up 7 bases, with 9 bases separating them. The CDR3 runs to 11 residues. The CDR3 nucleotides read TGTGCCAGCAGTCTAACTAGGGAGCAGTACTTC. Its translation: CASSLTREQYF.

This chain links TRBV10-1 with TRBJ2-3, with 9 bases matching TRBD1. Unmatched junction bases numbered 11, after V lost 4 bases and J lost 3 bases. The CDR3 extends over 17 amino acids. Germline CDR1 and CDR2: WNHNN and SYGVQD (reference sequence). DNA for the CDR3: TGCGCCAGCAGTGGGGTACAGGGGGCGCGGACTACAGATACGCAGTATTTT. Translation gives CASSGVQGARTTDTQYF.

This rearrangement joins TRBV7-3 to TRBJ2-1; 13 bases agree with TRBD2. The CDR3 runs to 15 residues. Losses at the gene ends were 5 bases for V and 4 bases for J; bases not matched to a gene: 2. The V gene's germline CDR1 is SGHTA and CDR2 FQGTGA. The CDR3 DNA follows: TGTGCCAGCAGCCGGACTAGCGGGAGTTACAATGAGCAGTTCTTC. Protein: CASSRTSGSYNEQFF.

This chain uses TRBV5-6 with TRBJ1-1; TRBD1 is a possible D gene (5 bases). Trimming removed 4 bases at V and 7 bases at J, with 14 bases between. The CDR3 is 13 amino acids. The germline V gene has CDR1 SGHDT and CDR2 YYEEEE. The CDR3 DNA is TGTGCCAGCAGCCCAGCGGGGCCGGGTGAAGCTTTCTTT. Protein sequence: CASSPAGPGEAFF.

As regards this clone: One end of the junction fails to match germline, which may point to a read error. J is TRBJ2-1 and V is TRBV7-7; TRBD1 matches 10 bases. This CDR3 has 15 amino acids. The germline CDR1 and CDR2 sequences are SSHAT and FNYEAQ (reference sequence). CDR3 DNA: TGTGCTAGCAGCATCCGACAGGGGGCGGAAAATGAGCAGTTCTTC. Amino acids: CASSIRQGAENEQFF. Looking up the rest from reference TRBV7-7 and TRBJ2-1 gives the full variable domain: GAGVSQSPRYKVTKRGQDVTLRCDPISSHATLYWYQQALGQGPEFLTYFNYEAQPDKSGLPSDRFSAERPEGSISTLTIQRTEQRDSAMYRCASSIRQGAENEQFFGPGTRLTVL.